This is a list of T cell receptor beta chains from one sample in a study of T cell responses to AZD1222 COVID-19 vaccine. The method was immunoSEQ multiplex PCR; TCRdb's version includes in-frame clones alone and lacks a portion of them. The sample carries about 55,000 clones, 87% recorded once. This material consisted of peripheral blood, taken on day 0 of AZD1222 vaccination. All receptors come from an adult in good health. Each CDR3 is given with its conserved first and last residue. The order of the fields is J gene, V gene, clone size, D gene, CDR3 DNA, CDR3 protein. A D gene is named only where the DNA matches it firmly. Not every row has a clone size; where given, it reads once, few, many or a size class.

TRBJ2-5,TRBV29-1,.,TRBD1,TGCAGCGCCGACAGGGAAGGGACCCAGTACTTC,CSADREGTQYF
TRBJ2-2,TRBV4-3,.,TRBD2,TGCGCCAGCAGCCAAGAATATAGCGGGGGGAACACCGGGGAGCTGTTTTTT,CASSQEYSGGNTGELFF
TRBJ1-3,TRBV6-5,.,TRBD1,TGTGCCAGCCTGAGGGACAGTAACTCTGGAAACACCATATATTTT,CASLRDSNSGNTIYF
TRBJ1-2,TRBV4-3,.,.,TGCGCCAGCAGCCAAGTGCCAGTCCCTTCTGGCTATGGCTACACCTTC,CASSQVPVPSGYGYTF
TRBJ2-3,TRBV7-9,.,.,TGTGCCAGCAGCTTCCCCGTACCACGGGATACGCAGTATTTT,CASSFPVPRDTQYF
TRBJ2-3,TRBV7-9,.,.,TGTGCCAGCAGCTCGATCACAGATACGCAGTATTTT,CASSSITDTQYF
TRBJ1-2,TRBV4-2,.,TRBD1,TGTGCCAGCAGCCAAGATCCAGGGGGGGTAAATGGCTACACCTTC,CASSQDPGGVNGYTF
TRBJ2-2,TRBV29-1,.,.,TGCAGCGTGACGGAGGAGGAGCTAGGGGGGAACGGGGAGCTGTTTTTT,CSVTEEELGGNGELFF
TRBJ2-2,TRBV7-9,once,.,TGTGCCGGACGGGGGAACACCGGGGAGCTGTTTTTT,CAGRGNTGELFF
TRBJ2-1,TRBV18,.,TRBD2,TGTGCCAGCTCACCCGGGCGTCTAGCGGGGGGTAATGAGCAGTTCTTC,CASSPGRLAGGNEQFF
TRBJ2-7,TRBV6-2/TRBV6-3,.,.,TGTGCCAGCAGTTACGGAATCAGGGGATCCTACGAGCAGTACTTC,CASSYGIRGSYEQYF
TRBJ2-5,TRBV5-6,.,.,TGTGCCAGCAGCTTGTTTAACGTCCAGTACTTC,CASSLFNVQYF
TRBJ1-1,TRBV7-9,.,.,TGTGCCAGCAGCTTAGCAGGGTATGTCACTGAAGCTTTCTTT,CASSLAGYVTEAFF
TRBJ2-7,TRBV28,.,.,TGTGCCAGCAGATCCGCGGGCGGGGGCAATTACGAGCAGTACTTC,CASRSAGGGNYEQYF
TRBJ1-6,TRBV3-1/TRBV3-2,few,TRBD1,TGTGCCAGCAGCATCGGACAGGAAAATTCACCCCTCCACTTT,CASSIGQENSPLHF
TRBJ2-1,TRBV2,.,TRBD1,TGTGCCAGCAGTGAAACAGGGGTCGTTGCCTACAATGAGCAGTTCTTC,CASSETGVVAYNEQFF
TRBJ2-1,TRBV4-2,.,TRBD2,TGTGCCAGCAGCCAAGATGTAGTAGCGGGGGGGCCCAATGAGCAGTTCTTC,CASSQDVVAGGPNEQFF
TRBJ1-1,TRBV24-1,.,.,TGTGCCACCACCTCAGGGGTGAACACTGAAGCTTTCTTT,CATTSGVNTEAFF
TRBJ2-3,TRBV9,.,TRBD2,TGTGCCAGCAGTCCTGGGGGAGGGGCAGATACGCAGTATTTT,CASSPGGGADTQYF
TRBJ2-1,TRBV7-3,.,.,TGTGCCAGCAGCTTAGAGTTCTTC,CASSLEFF
TRBJ2-1,TRBV12-3/TRBV12-4,few,.,TGTGCCAGCAGTTTTAGGCGATACAATGAGCAGTTCTTC,CASSFRRYNEQFF
TRBJ1-4,TRBV3-1/TRBV3-2,.,TRBD1,TGTGCCAGCAGCCCCGGGACAGGGTCAACTAATGAAAAACTGTTTTTT,CASSPGTGSTNEKLFF
TRBJ1-2,TRBV7-6,few,TRBD1,TGTGCCAGCAGCTTAGCACAGGGGCCATGGACTAACTATGGCTACACCTTC,CASSLAQGPWTNYGYTF
TRBJ1-1,TRBV25-1,few,.,TGTGCCAGCAGCAACAGGGAACTGAACACTGAAGCTTTCTTT,CASSNRELNTEAFF
TRBJ2-7,TRBV25-1,.,.,TGTGCCAGCAGTGAACAGGGGAAGACGTCCGAGCAGTACTTC,CASSEQGKTSEQYF